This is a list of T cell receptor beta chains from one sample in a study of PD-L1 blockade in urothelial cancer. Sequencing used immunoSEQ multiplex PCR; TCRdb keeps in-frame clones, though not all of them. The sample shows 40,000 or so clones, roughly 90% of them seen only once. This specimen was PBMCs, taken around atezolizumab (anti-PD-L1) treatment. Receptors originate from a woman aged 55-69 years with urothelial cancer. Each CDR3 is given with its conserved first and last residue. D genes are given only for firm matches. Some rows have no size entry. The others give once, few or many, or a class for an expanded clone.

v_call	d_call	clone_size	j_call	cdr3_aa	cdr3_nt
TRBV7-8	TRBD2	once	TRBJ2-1	CASSLGPRLASYNEQFF	TGTGCCAGCAGCTTAGGCCCGCGACTAGCATCCTACAATGAGCAGTTCTTC
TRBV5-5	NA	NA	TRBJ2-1	CASSYRPAALTYNEQFF	TGTGCCAGCAGCTACCGGCCAGCGGCCCTTACGTACAATGAGCAGTTCTTC
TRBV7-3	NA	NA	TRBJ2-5	CASSSMGHRETQYF	TGTGCCAGCAGCTCGATGGGGCACAGGGAGACCCAGTACTTC
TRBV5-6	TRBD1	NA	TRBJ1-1	CASSRDRGRAFF	TGTGCCAGCAGCCGGGACAGGGGTCGAGCTTTCTTT
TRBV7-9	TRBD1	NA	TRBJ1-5	CASSLSGGGKGNQPQHF	TGTGCCAGCAGCTTATCAGGAGGGGGCAAAGGCAATCAGCCCCAGCATTTT
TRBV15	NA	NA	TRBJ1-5	CATSRPPTDVAPQHF	TGTGCCACCAGCAGACCACCGACAGACGTAGCGCCCCAGCATTTT
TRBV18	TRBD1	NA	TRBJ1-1	CASSVTGGRGTEAFF	TGTGCCAGCTCAGTCACAGGGGGCAGGGGCACTGAAGCTTTCTTT
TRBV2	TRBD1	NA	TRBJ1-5	CASSNGQGRQPQHF	TGTGCCAGCAGTAACGGACAGGGCCGGCAGCCCCAGCATTTT
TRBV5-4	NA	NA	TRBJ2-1	CASSLPGVNEQFF	TGTGCCAGCAGCTTACCGGGAGTCAATGAGCAGTTCTTC
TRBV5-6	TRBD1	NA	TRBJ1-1	CASSWDRETEAFF	TGTGCCAGCAGTTGGGACAGGGAGACTGAAGCTTTCTTT
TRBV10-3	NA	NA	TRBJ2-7	CAISDRSYEQYF	TGTGCCATCAGTGATCGGTCCTACGAGCAGTACTTC
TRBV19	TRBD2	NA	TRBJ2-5	CASSRGGDETQYF	TGTGCCAGTAGTCGGGGAGGGGATGAGACCCAGTACTTC
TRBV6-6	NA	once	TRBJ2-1	CASSYSVEGEQFF	TGTGCCAGCAGTTACTCTGTAGAGGGTGAGCAGTTCTTC
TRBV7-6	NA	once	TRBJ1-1	CASSPNSGNTEAFF	TGTGCCAGCAGCCCTAACTCCGGGAACACTGAAGCTTTCTTT
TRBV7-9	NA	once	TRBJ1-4	CASSLGGTGNEKLFF	TGTGCCAGCAGCTTGGGGGGTACGGGTAATGAAAAACTGTTTTTT
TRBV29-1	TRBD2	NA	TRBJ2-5	CSVEWVASGRNDRTQYF	TGCAGCGTTGAGTGGGTGGCTAGCGGGAGAAATGATCGGACCCAGTACTTC
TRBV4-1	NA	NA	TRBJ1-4	CASSQDWGPRGEKLFF	TGCGCCAGCAGCCAAGATTGGGGGCCTAGAGGGGAAAAACTGTTTTTT
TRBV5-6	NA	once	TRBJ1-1	CASSLWQGSTEAFF	TGTGCCAGCAGCTTGTGGCAGGGGAGCACTGAAGCTTTCTTT
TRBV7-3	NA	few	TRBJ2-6	CASSPAGANVLTF	TGTGCCAGCAGCCCGGCTGGGGCCAACGTCCTGACTTTC
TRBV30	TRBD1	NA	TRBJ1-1	CAWRYQGAVTLPGTEAFF	TGTGCCTGGAGGTACCAGGGGGCGGTGACCCTACCAGGCACTGAAGCTTTCTTT
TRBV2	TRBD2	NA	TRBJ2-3	CASSALAGLSTDTQYF	TGTGCCAGCAGTGCCCTAGCGGGGCTAAGCACAGATACGCAGTATTTT
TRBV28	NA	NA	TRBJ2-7	CASSLLYEQYF	TGTGCCAGCAGTTTACTATACGAGCAGTACTTC
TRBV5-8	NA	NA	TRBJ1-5	CASSPYAQGGQPQHF	TGTGCCAGCAGCCCCTATGCACAGGGAGGGCAGCCCCAGCATTTT
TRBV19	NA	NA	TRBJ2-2	CASSRPSEYNTGELFF	TGTGCCAGTAGTCGACCTAGCGAATACAACACCGGGGAGCTGTTTTTT
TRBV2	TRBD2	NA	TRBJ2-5	CASSARGGARGWETQYF	TGTGCCAGCAGTGCCCGGGGAGGGGCACGAGGGTGGGAGACCCAGTACTTC
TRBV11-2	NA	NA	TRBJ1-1	CASSSWGGHAEAFF	TGTGCCAGCAGCTCCTGGGGGGGGCACGCTGAAGCTTTCTTT
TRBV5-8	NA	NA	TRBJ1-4	CASSSTGPNEKLFF	TGTGCCAGCAGCTCGACAGGCCCTAATGAAAAACTGTTTTTT
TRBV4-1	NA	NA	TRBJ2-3	CASSQAPVPSTDTQYF	TGCGCCAGCAGCCAGGCCCCCGTCCCCAGCACAGATACGCAGTATTTT
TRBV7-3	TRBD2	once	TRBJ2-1	CASSFLAGDYNEQFF	TGTGCCAGCAGCTTCCTAGCGGGAGATTACAATGAGCAGTTCTTC
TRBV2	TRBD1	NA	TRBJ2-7	CARGDRAYGQYF	TGTGCCAGAGGGGACAGAGCCTACGGGCAGTACTTC
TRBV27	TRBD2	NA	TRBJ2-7	CASRAVGLAGVREQYF	TGTGCCAGCCGGGCGGTGGGACTAGCGGGAGTACGGGAGCAGTACTTC
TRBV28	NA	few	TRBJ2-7	CASIQRPGFVFNEQYF	TGTGCCAGCATCCAACGCCCGGGATTTGTCTTCAACGAGCAGTACTTC